A single T cell receptor beta chain is shown here with its context. Its antigen is currently unknown. Both 60 Vbeta primers and 13 Jbeta primers went into the PCR. The data were produced by immunoSEQ multiplex PCR, yet TCRdb's version contains in-frame clones alone and is incomplete. The sample lists under 150,000 clones; around three quarters were seen once. V lost 1 base to trimming and J lost 6 bases, with 6 bases between them. This CDR3 is built from 13 residues. Looked up from germline, CDR1 is SGHAT and CDR2 is FQNNGV. This sample was included in a study of cytomegalovirus exposure and HLA in healthy donors. As for the study in general: The Caucasian-associated ancestry cluster held around 76% of around 380 genotyped donors. Whole-study findings and limits: The majority of TCR sequences were rare, yet some public TCRs appeared in many donors. More clonal expansion characterized HLA-associated TCR beta chains than equally common others in a later analysis. HLA-A and HLA-B allele assignments for most subjects were reportedly predicted accurately using TCR beta sequences.

The specimen was PBMCs. V usage is TRBV11-2 and J usage is TRBJ2-2, with a weak D call TRBD2 (5 bases). The source of this sequence is a woman aged 50 to 65 in good health and CMV-seronegative. The CDR3 is CASSLGAAGELFF. The DNA for the CDR3 is TGTGCCAGCAGCTTAGGAGCGGCCGGGGAGCTGTTTTTT.